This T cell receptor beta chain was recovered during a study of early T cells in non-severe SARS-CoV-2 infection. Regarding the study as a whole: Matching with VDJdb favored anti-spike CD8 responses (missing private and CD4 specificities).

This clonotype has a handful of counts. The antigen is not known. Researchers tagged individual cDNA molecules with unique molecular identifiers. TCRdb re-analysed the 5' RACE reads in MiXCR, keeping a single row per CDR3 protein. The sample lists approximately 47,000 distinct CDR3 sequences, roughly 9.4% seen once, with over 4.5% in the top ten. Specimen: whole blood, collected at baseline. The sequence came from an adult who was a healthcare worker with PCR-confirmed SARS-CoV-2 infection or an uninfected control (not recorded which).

The CDR3 sequence is CSARIQGGNQPQHF. CDR3 coding DNA: TGCAGTGCTAGGATACAGGGGGGCAATCAGCCCCAGCATTTT. The chain joins TRBV20-1 to TRBJ1-5; 8 positions match TRBD1. The CDR3 spans 14 residues. Germline V gives CDR1 DFQATT, CDR2 SNEGSKA (reference sequence). V shed 3 bases and J 2 bases; nucleotides not matched to a gene: 3.